These T cell receptor beta chains were read from a single sample in a study of shared clonotypes between healthy human individuals. Assay used: immunoSEQ multiplex PCR; TCRdb lists only in-frame clones, some missing. The repertoire holds around 350,000 clones, with over 70% as singletons. The specimen was memory CD4+ T cells sorted from blood. The receptors stem from a man younger than 40 in good health. Both conserved end residues are part of each CDR3. Each record gives: clone size, D gene, J gene, V gene, CDR3 DNA, CDR3 protein. A D gene is named only where the DNA matches it firmly. Rows may omit the clone size; those that give it use once, few, many or a size class.

clone size: NA
D gene: NA
J gene: TRBJ2-7
V gene: TRBV2
CDR3 DNA: TGTGCCAGCAGTCGACTAAGCTCCTACGAGCAGTACTTC
CDR3 protein: CASSRLSSYEQYF

clone size: few
D gene: NA
J gene: TRBJ2-7
V gene: TRBV7-5
CDR3 DNA: TGTGTCAGAAGCCCGCGACAGGGGAAGGAGCAGTACTTC
CDR3 protein: CVRSPRQGKEQYF

clone size: NA
D gene: TRBD1
J gene: TRBJ2-5
V gene: TRBV29-1
CDR3 DNA: TGCAGCGTTCTCAGGGGGATTGAACTGGAGACCCAGTACTTC
CDR3 protein: CSVLRGIELETQYF

clone size: NA
D gene: NA
J gene: TRBJ2-3
V gene: TRBV14
CDR3 DNA: TGTGCCAGCAGTGATGGTACACCAGATACGCAGTATTTT
CDR3 protein: CASSDGTPDTQYF

clone size: NA
D gene: NA
J gene: TRBJ2-2
V gene: TRBV6-5
CDR3 DNA: TGTGCCAGCAGTTACTTTTTCCCACAGGGTCCCGGGGAGCTGTTTTTT
CDR3 protein: CASSYFFPQGPGELFF

clone size: NA
D gene: NA
J gene: TRBJ1-4
V gene: TRBV5-1
CDR3 DNA: TGCGCCAGCAGCTTGGGTGGACAGCGTAATGAAAAACTGTTTTTT
CDR3 protein: CASSLGGQRNEKLFF

clone size: NA
D gene: NA
J gene: TRBJ1-3
V gene: TRBV28
CDR3 DNA: TGTGCCAGCTGGCGAAGTCGGGGATATGGAAACACCATATATTTT
CDR3 protein: CASWRSRGYGNTIYF

clone size: NA
D gene: NA
J gene: TRBJ1-2
V gene: TRBV2
CDR3 DNA: TGTGCCAGCAGTGAAGGGACCTCGCTAACCACCTTC
CDR3 protein: CASSEGTSLTTF

clone size: NA
D gene: NA
J gene: TRBJ2-5
V gene: TRBV2
CDR3 DNA: TGTGCCAGCAGTGAAATACAGATGCAAGAGACCCAGTACTTC
CDR3 protein: CASSEIQMQETQYF

clone size: NA
D gene: NA
J gene: TRBJ1-1
V gene: TRBV2
CDR3 DNA: TGTGCCAGCAGTGGGGTAGTGGCCGCGAACACTGAAGCTTTCTTT
CDR3 protein: CASSGVVAANTEAFF

clone size: NA
D gene: TRBD1
J gene: TRBJ2-5
V gene: TRBV5-6
CDR3 DNA: TGTGCCAGCAGCTTAGGGACAGAAGAGACCCAGTACTTC
CDR3 protein: CASSLGTEETQYF

clone size: NA
D gene: TRBD2
J gene: TRBJ2-2
V gene: TRBV29-1
CDR3 DNA: TGCAGCGTCCAGACTAGCGGGAGTAGTGGCACCGGGGAGCTGTTTTTT
CDR3 protein: CSVQTSGSSGTGELFF

clone size: few
D gene: NA
J gene: TRBJ2-7
V gene: TRBV28
CDR3 DNA: TGTGCCAGCAGTTTGTCAATCATTTACGAGCAGTACTTC
CDR3 protein: CASSLSIIYEQYF

clone size: NA
D gene: NA
J gene: TRBJ2-2
V gene: TRBV9
CDR3 DNA: TGTGCCAGCAGCGTATTCGGGGAGTCGGCCACCGGGGAGCTGTTTTTT
CDR3 protein: CASSVFGESATGELFF

clone size: NA
D gene: TRBD1
J gene: TRBJ1-2
V gene: TRBV18
CDR3 DNA: TGTGCCAGCTCACAAGGACAGGGCGAGGCCTATGGCTACACCTTC
CDR3 protein: CASSQGQGEAYGYTF

clone size: NA
D gene: NA
J gene: TRBJ1-4
V gene: TRBV6-5
CDR3 DNA: TGTGCCAGCAGTTTCCGATCAGCAGCGGCTAATGAAAAACTGTTTTTT
CDR3 protein: CASSFRSAAANEKLFF

clone size: NA
D gene: TRBD1
J gene: TRBJ2-7
V gene: TRBV5-4
CDR3 DNA: TGTGCCAGCAGCCAAAGTGAGGACAGGGGCTACGAGCAGTACTTC
CDR3 protein: CASSQSEDRGYEQYF

clone size: NA
D gene: NA
J gene: TRBJ1-2
V gene: TRBV19
CDR3 DNA: TGTGCCAGTACAAATTTCCAGAAGGTTTCCTATGGCTACACCTTC
CDR3 protein: CASTNFQKVSYGYTF

clone size: NA
D gene: NA
J gene: TRBJ1-1
V gene: TRBV7-9
CDR3 DNA: TGTGCCAGCGACAGATACACTGAAGCTTTCTTT
CDR3 protein: CASDRYTEAFF

clone size: NA
D gene: TRBD2
J gene: TRBJ2-7
V gene: TRBV5-4
CDR3 DNA: TGTGCCAGCAGCTTTAGCGGGAGTCACTCCTACGAGCAGTACTTC
CDR3 protein: CASSFSGSHSYEQYF

clone size: NA
D gene: NA
J gene: TRBJ2-2
V gene: TRBV5-4
CDR3 DNA: TGTGCCAGCAGCTGGGGGACATTGCTATCTGCCGGGGAGCTGTTTTTT
CDR3 protein: CASSWGTLLSAGELFF

clone size: NA
D gene: TRBD2
J gene: TRBJ2-7
V gene: TRBV11-2
CDR3 DNA: TGTGCCAGCAGCTTAGAAGCTTCACTAGCGGGAGGGTTATCTGTAAGCGAGCAGTACTTC
CDR3 protein: CASSLEASLAGGLSVSEQYF

clone size: NA
D gene: TRBD1
J gene: TRBJ2-7
V gene: TRBV6-1
CDR3 DNA: TGTGCCAGCAGTGAAACCTCCGGGACAGTCTTTTTC
CDR3 protein: CASSETSGTVFF

clone size: NA
D gene: NA
J gene: TRBJ2-5
V gene: TRBV2
CDR3 DNA: TGTGCCAGCTCCCAGCTGGGGGAGACCCAGTACTTC
CDR3 protein: CASSQLGETQYF

clone size: once
D gene: NA
J gene: TRBJ2-3
V gene: TRBV27
CDR3 DNA: TGTGCCAGCAGTTTATCCTTAAACACAGATACGCAGTATTTT
CDR3 protein: CASSLSLNTDTQYF

clone size: few
D gene: NA
J gene: TRBJ2-2
V gene: TRBV28
CDR3 DNA: TGTGCCAGCAGTTTAAGGACCCCAGGGCGGTCCGGGGAGCTGTTTTTT
CDR3 protein: CASSLRTPGRSGELFF

clone size: few
D gene: NA
J gene: TRBJ2-5
V gene: TRBV5-4
CDR3 DNA: TGTGCCAGCAGCTTGGACAGCCAAGAGACCCAGTACTTC
CDR3 protein: CASSLDSQETQYF

clone size: NA
D gene: TRBD2
J gene: TRBJ2-7
V gene: TRBV5-1
CDR3 DNA: TGCGCCAGCAGCCTTGGGGCAGGGCTAGCGGAAGTCCGCTCCTACGAGCAGTACTTC
CDR3 protein: CASSLGAGLAEVRSYEQYF

clone size: NA
D gene: TRBD2
J gene: TRBJ2-1
V gene: TRBV7-3
CDR3 DNA: TGTGCCAGCAGCTTCGGGCTAGCGGTTAACAATGAGCAGTTCTTC
CDR3 protein: CASSFGLAVNNEQFF

clone size: NA
D gene: NA
J gene: TRBJ2-5
V gene: TRBV11-2
CDR3 DNA: TGTGCCAGCAGCTCCCGCCTAAGTGTATCGGAGACCCAGTACTTC
CDR3 protein: CASSSRLSVSETQYF

clone size: NA
D gene: NA
J gene: TRBJ2-1
V gene: TRBV18
CDR3 DNA: TGTGCCAGCTCACCAGTAAAAGCGGGCGACAATGAGCAGTTCTTC
CDR3 protein: CASSPVKAGDNEQFF

clone size: NA
D gene: NA
J gene: TRBJ2-3
V gene: TRBV28
CDR3 DNA: TGTGCCAGCAGCTGGAAGGATACGCAGTATTTT
CDR3 protein: CASSWKDTQYF

clone size: NA
D gene: NA
J gene: TRBJ1-2
V gene: TRBV10-2
CDR3 DNA: TGCGCCAGCAGTGAACCGGCGACCTCCTATGGCTACACCTTC
CDR3 protein: CASSEPATSYGYTF

clone size: NA
D gene: NA
J gene: TRBJ2-2
V gene: TRBV18
CDR3 DNA: TGTGCCAGCTCACCACCGTCACTAGCCAACGGTCCCGGGGAGCTGTTTTTT
CDR3 protein: CASSPPSLANGPGELFF

clone size: NA
D gene: NA
J gene: TRBJ2-5
V gene: TRBV5-1
CDR3 DNA: TGCGCCAGCAGCTATTCCGGGACAACTGCGGAGACCCAGTACTTC
CDR3 protein: CASSYSGTTAETQYF